The clone carrying this TCR beta chain was seen more than once but under ten times. What it binds is not known. The sample belongs to a study of T cells in Graves' hyperthyroidism and ophthalmopathy. Overall study findings and caveats: Median prediction lead before ophthalmopathy onset was around 7 months with the model.

The investigators amplified TCR beta CDR3 regions from RNA transcripts. TCR CDR3 underwent first-round RT-PCR with the HTBI primer set. TCRdb passed the multiplex PCR reads through MiXCR, listing each CDR3 protein once. The table includes 340,000 or so distinct CDR3 sequences, around a fifth detected once. With 7 bases removed from V and 4 bases from J, the gap between germline ends came to 13 bases. CDR1 and CDR2 from the germline V gene are MNHNS and SASEGT. The CDR3 extends over 13 amino acids. This chain connects TRBV6-1 to TRBJ1-1; D remains ambiguous. The sequence was collected from a woman in her forties or fifties with Graves' hyperthyroidism. Material for sequencing was blood. The CDR3 loop is CASKFGEGTEAFF. CDR3 nucleotides: TGTGCCAGCAAGTTTGGAGAGGGCACTGAAGCTTTCTTT.